The 26 T cell receptor beta chains below were found in one sample sequenced in a study of OX40 agonist ivuxolimab in advanced cancers. Sequenced by immunoSEQ multiplex PCR; TCRdb stores in-frame clones only, minus some. The table includes 100,000 or so clones, around 86% detected once. The sample consisted of CD4+ or CD8+ T cells sorted from blood, taken in a trial of the OX40 agonist ivuxolimab. All receptors come from an adult with an advanced solid tumor such as melanoma, head and neck, liver or kidney cancer.

J is TRBJ1-1 and V is TRBV5-1; D remains unclear. Per the germline V gene, CDR1 is SGHRS and CDR2 is YFSETQ. Between the trimmed V and J ends, which lost 5 bases and 8 bases, there was a span of 13 bases. This CDR3 contains 12 residues. CDR3: CASRDGRREAFF. For the CDR3, the DNA is TGCGCCAGCAGGGATGGACGAAGAGAAGCTTTCTTT. Full variable domain (remainder filled in from reference TRBV5-1 and TRBJ1-1): KAGVTQTPRYLIKTRGQQVTLSCSPISGHRSVSWYQQTPGQGLQFLFEYFSETQRNKGNFPGRFSGRQFSNSRSEMNVSTLELGDSALYLCASRDGRREAFFGQGTRLTVV.

This clone was detected only a few times. The gene calls are TRBV4-2 and TRBJ2-3; D is possibly TRBD2 (6 bases). Germline V gene lookup returns CDR1 LGHNA and CDR2 YNFKEQ. This CDR3 has 14 residues. V lost 6 bases, J lost 5 bases, and 15 bases lay in between. CDR3 nucleotides: TGTGCCAGCAGGACGGGAGTCGTTGGAGATACGCAGTATTTT. Translation: CASRTGVVGDTQYF.

The V and J genes are TRBV5-1 and TRBJ2-2, with TRBD1 matching 10 bases. This CDR3 has 15 residues. From germline, CDR1 is SGHRS and CDR2 YFSETQ. Trimming at V came to 7 bases and at J to 5 bases, leaving 8 bases not matched to a gene. The CDR3 here is CASSPGTGVTGELFF. The CDR3 DNA reads TGCGCCAGCTCCCCCGGGACAGGGGTTACCGGGGAGCTGTTTTTT.

The V and J genes are TRBV18 and TRBJ1-1; no clear D gene. Germline assignment: CDR1 KGHSH and CDR2 LQKENI. The V and J ends lost 6 bases and 4 bases respectively, with 12 bases between them. CDR3 size: 13 residues. In nucleotides, the CDR3 is TGTGCCAGCTCCCGGGGTGCGGGCACTGAAGCTTTCTTT. Translation gives CASSRGAGTEAFF.

J is TRBJ2-2 and V is TRBV29-1; D unresolved. Trimming removed 6 bases from V and 7 bases from J, with 6 bases in between. CDR1 and CDR2 (germline): SQVTM, ANQGSEA. There are 10 residues in the CDR3. CDR3: CSVGLGELFF. The DNA of the CDR3 is TGCAGCGTCGGGCTCGGGGAGCTGTTTTTT.

This chain joins TRBV25-1 and TRBJ2-3; 9 positions agree with TRBD2. Germline lookup yields CDR1 MGHDK and CDR2 SYGVNS. The CDR3 loop spans 14 amino acids. Trimming cost V 5 bases and J 6 bases; bases outside gene matches: 6. CDR3 loop: CASSPRGGADTQYF. As DNA, the CDR3 is TGTGCCAGCAGTCCGCGGGGGGGGGCGGATACGCAGTATTTT.

The V and J genes are TRBV4-2 and TRBJ2-2; the D call may be TRBD1 or TRBD2 (5 bases each). CDR1 and CDR2 from the germline V gene are LGHNA and YNFKEQ. This CDR3 contains 17 residues. The V gene lost 0 bases and the J gene lost 1 base, with 12 bases spanning the gap. CDR3 sequence: CASSQDGDAGNTGELFF. CDR3 coding DNA: TGTGCCAGCAGCCAAGATGGGGACGCAGGGAACACCGGGGAGCTGTTTTTT.

This clone was counted a single time. J is TRBJ1-5 and V is TRBV14, with TRBD1 matching 8 bases. The germline V gene has CDR1 SGHDN and CDR2 FVKESK. This CDR3 has 18 amino acids. V trimming: 1 base; J trimming: 2 bases; junction bases outside the gene matches: 10. The CDR3 sequence: CASSQGGQGAGGNQPQHF. The CDR3 DNA follows: TGTGCCAGCAGCCAAGGCGGTCAGGGGGCGGGAGGCAATCAGCCCCAGCATTTT.

V usage is TRBV5-6 and J usage is TRBJ2-7, with a possible D match to TRBD2 (5 bases). Germline CDR1 and CDR2: SGHDT and YYEEEE. This CDR3 is built from 15 residues. Deletions cut 4 bases from V and 3 bases from J, with 17 bases between. The CDR3 region is CASSPGIPTVYEQYF. The CDR3 region has the DNA TGTGCCAGCAGCCCCGGGATTCCGACGGTCTACGAGCAGTACTTC.

The rearrangement uses TRBV12-2 and TRBJ2-7; the table's D call of TRBD1 was not tested on the DNA. TRBV12-2 is annotated as a pseudogene. The CDR3 extends over 13 amino acids. CDR3 sequence (DNA): TGTGCAAGTCGCTTAGGGGGGCCCTACGAGCAGTACTTC. It yields the protein CASRLGGPYEQYF.

J is TRBJ1-2 and V is TRBV7-9; tentative D call: TRBD1 (6 bases). Germline CDR1 reads SEHNR; CDR2 reads FQNEAQ (reference sequence). The CDR3 extends over 12 amino acids. V lost 4 bases and J lost 7, with 10 bases in between. CDR3: CASSSTGRGYTF. The CDR3 DNA sequence: TGTGCCAGCAGCTCGACAGGTCGTGGCTACACCTTC.

This CDR3 is CASSLPQRGHNEQFF. CDR3 sequence (DNA): TGTGCCAGCAGTTTACCCCAGCGGGGCCACAATGAGCAGTTCTTC. The chain joins TRBV11-3 to TRBJ2-1, with 7 bases that match TRBD2. V lost 6 bases to trimming and J lost 5 bases; unmatched junction nucleotides: 10. The germline V gene has CDR1 SGHNT and CDR2 YENEEA. There are 15 residues in the CDR3.

This clone was recorded many times. The chain links TRBV19 to TRBJ1-5; D gene unclear. Deletions cut 1 base from V and 0 bases from J, with 7 bases between. CDR1 is LNHDA and CDR2 is SQIVND in the germline V gene (reference sequence). The CDR3 totals 15 residues. The CDR3 DNA is TGTGCCAGTAGTATAGCTGGGTATAGCAATCAGCCCCAGCATTTT. Its translation: CASSIAGYSNQPQHF.

The chain links TRBV10-3 to TRBJ1-2; D gene uncertain. V was cut by 0 bases and J by 5 bases, with 16 bases left in between. This CDR3 has 16 amino acids. Germline V gene data show CDR1 as ENHRY and CDR2 as SYGVKD. CDR3 loop: CAISESTGYTTYGYTF. Written as DNA, the CDR3 is TGTGCCATCAGTGAGTCGACGGGGTACACAACATATGGCTACACCTTC.

This clone showed up just once. The genes are TRBV11-3 and TRBJ1-3; TRBD1 might be the D (5 bases). The V end lost 0 bases, the J end lost 3 bases, and 9 bases lay between the germline ends. CDR1 SGHNT and CDR2 YENEEA come from the germline V gene. The CDR3 length is 15 residues. CDR3 sequence: CASSLDGGSGNTIYF. For the CDR3, the DNA is TGTGCCAGCAGCTTAGACGGGGGAAGTGGAAACACCATATATTTT.

The chain links TRBV6-5 to TRBJ2-5; TRBD1 agrees at 7 bases. TRBJ2-7 explains the end of the DNA better; the J call may be wrong. Germline V gene sequence: CDR1 MNHEY, CDR2 SVGAGI. CDR3 length equals 16 residues. CDR3 nucleotides: TGTGCCAGCAGTTACTCGAAAGGGGGCGCCTCCTACGAGCAGTACTTC. Translating it yields CASSYSKGGASYEQYF.

This chain connects TRBV5-1 to TRBJ2-1; tentatively, D is TRBD2 (5 bases). The CDR3 has 15 residues. Trimming cost V 4 bases and J 2 bases, with 13 bases left between them. From germline, CDR1 is SGHRS and CDR2 YFSETQ. Here the CDR3 reads CASSTGLPPYNEQFF. The CDR3, as DNA: TGCGCCAGCAGCACCGGACTCCCTCCCTACAATGAGCAGTTCTTC.

This rearrangement joins TRBV4-2 to TRBJ2-1, with D possibly being TRBD1 or TRBD2 (6 bases each). The germline V gene has CDR1 LGHNA and CDR2 YNFKEQ. This CDR3 contains 14 residues. V was cut by 6 bases and J by 6 bases, with 15 bases left in between. The CDR3 DNA reads as TGTGCCAGCAGTAGGGGGGAGGATGGCAATGAGCAGTTCTTC. Amino acid sequence: CASSRGEDGNEQFF.

The chain employs TRBV2 and TRBJ1-3; 8 nucleotides align to TRBD1. The germline CDR1 and CDR2 sequences are SNHLY and FYNNEI. V lost 7 bases to trimming and J lost 0 bases; unmatched junction nucleotides: 8. This CDR3 comprises 16 residues. The CDR3 DNA reads as TGTGCCAGCACAGACAGGGGACTAAGCTCTGGAAACACCATATATTTT. It encodes CASTDRGLSSGNTIYF. The full variable domain, completed using reference TRBV2 and TRBJ1-3, is EPEVTQTPSHQVTQMGQEVILRCVPISNHLYFYWYRQILGQKVEFLVSFYNNEISEKSEIFDDQFSVERPDGSNFTLKIRSTKLEDSAMYFCASTDRGLSSGNTIYFGEGSWLTVV.

The chain recombines TRBV7-2 with TRBJ2-1; no definite D call. CDR3 size: 14 residues. CDR1 and CDR2 (germline): SGHTA, FQGNSA. V gave up 4 bases and J gave up 0 bases, with 7 bases separating them. CDR3 in amino acids: CASSSDNSYNEQFF. The CDR3, as DNA: TGTGCCAGCAGCTCTGATAACTCCTACAATGAGCAGTTCTTC.

The chain is built from TRBV18 and TRBJ2-1; 10 bases are shared with TRBD1. The CDR3 consists of 15 residues. Germline V gives CDR1 KGHSH, CDR2 LQKENI. Losses at the gene ends were 5 bases for V and 4 bases for J; bases not matched to a gene: 5. The CDR3 DNA reads as TGTGCCAGCTCAGACCGGGACAGGGGTTACAATGAGCAGTTCTTC. Protein: CASSDRDRGYNEQFF.

This clone was observed many times. Other DNA sequences in the same sample also yield this CDR3. J is TRBJ2-4 and V is TRBV6-1; D gene uncertain. The length of the CDR3 is 13 residues. CDR1 MNHNS and CDR2 SASEGT come from the germline V gene. V was cut by 1 base and J by 7 bases, with 8 bases left in between. The CDR3 region has the DNA TGTGCCAGCAGTGAAGTTCGTGGGAACATTCAGTACTTC. Its protein product is CASSEVRGNIQYF.

The CDR3 reads CASSLVAGGSDEQFF. Here the CDR3 DNA reads TGTGCCAGCAGCTTAGTTGCGGGAGGGTCAGATGAGCAGTTCTTC. The chain is built from TRBV11-3 and TRBJ2-1; TRBD2 aligns across 9 bases. Germline V gene data show CDR1 as SGHNT and CDR2 as YENEEA. Trimming removed 1 base from V and 8 bases from J; junction bases left unmatched: 6. The CDR3 is 15 amino acids.

In its sample, this clone was seen a few times. This CDR3 reads CASSLAGRLNTGELFF. CDR3 DNA: TGCGCCAGCAGCTTGGCCGGGCGGCTGAACACCGGGGAGCTGTTTTTT. V is TRBV5-1 and J is TRBJ2-2, with D unresolved. V shed 0 bases and J shed 1 base, with 10 bases lying between them. CDR3 size: 16 residues. The germline V gene encodes CDR1 SGHRS and CDR2 YFSETQ.

The chain joins TRBV7-6 to TRBJ2-1, with D unclear. This CDR3 comprises 16 residues. V was pared by 1 base and J by 3 bases, with 13 bases between. Per germline, CDR1 SGHVS and CDR2 FNYEAQ. CDR3 bases: TGTGCCAGCAGCTTAGACTCAAACGCTAACTACAATGAGCAGTTCTTC. Translated: CASSLDSNANYNEQFF.

The chain employs TRBV6-5 and TRBJ2-7, with 10 bases lining up with TRBD1. Trimming cost V 10 bases and J 6 bases; bases outside gene matches: 15. The germline CDR1 and CDR2 sequences are MNHEY and SVGAGI. There are 15 residues in the CDR3. CDR3 in amino acids: CATQGPGQGFIEQYF. Written as DNA, the CDR3 is TGTGCCACCCAAGGACCGGGACAGGGGTTTATCGAGCAGTACTTC.